This T cell receptor beta chain was identified during a study of cytomegalovirus exposure and HLA in healthy donors. Across the study: Caucasian-associated ancestry cluster membership applied to around 80% of approximately 420 genotyped donors.

With 60 Vbeta and 13 Jbeta primers, the PCR was carried out. Sequencing used immunoSEQ multiplex PCR; TCRdb keeps in-frame clones, though not all of them. The data hold 140,000 or so clones, with roughly 80% observed a single time. A word on this clone: Antigen unknown.

Regarding the study as a whole: Presence/absence analyses treated sequencing depth as roughly uniform across donors. Being productive about 87% or about 30% of the time was typical of most TCR beta V segments in an earlier analysis.

Sequencing input: PBMCs. The receptor comes from a female donor in good health and CMV-seronegative.

CDR3 nucleotide sequence: TGTGCCAGCAGTTTACTCGACAGGGGAAATGAAAAACTGTTTTTT. It codes for CASSLLDRGNEKLFF. The chain employs TRBV28 and TRBJ1-4, with TRBD1 identical over 8 bases. V lost 2 bases, J lost 5 bases, and 4 bases stayed unmatched. CDR3 size: 15 residues. Germline V CDR1 and CDR2: MDHEN, SYDVKM.